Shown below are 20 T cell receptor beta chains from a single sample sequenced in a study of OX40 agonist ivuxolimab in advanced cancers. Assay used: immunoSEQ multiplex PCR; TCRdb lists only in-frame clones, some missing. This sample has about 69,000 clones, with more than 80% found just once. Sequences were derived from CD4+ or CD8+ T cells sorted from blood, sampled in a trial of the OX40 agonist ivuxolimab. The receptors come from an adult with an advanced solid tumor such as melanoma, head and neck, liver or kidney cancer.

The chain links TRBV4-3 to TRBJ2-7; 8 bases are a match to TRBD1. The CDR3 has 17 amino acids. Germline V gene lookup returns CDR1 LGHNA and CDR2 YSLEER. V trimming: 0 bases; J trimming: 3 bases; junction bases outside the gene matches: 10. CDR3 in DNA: TGCGCCAGCAGCCAAGATCGAGGACAGGGAGTGTACTACGAGCAGTACTTC. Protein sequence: CASSQDRGQGVYYEQYF.

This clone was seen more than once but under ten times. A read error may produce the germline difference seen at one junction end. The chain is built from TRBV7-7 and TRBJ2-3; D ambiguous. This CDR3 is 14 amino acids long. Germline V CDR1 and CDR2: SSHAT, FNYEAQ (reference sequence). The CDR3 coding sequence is TGTGCTAGCAGCGCCTCGTATAGCACAGATACGCAGTATTTT. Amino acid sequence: CASSASYSTDTQYF. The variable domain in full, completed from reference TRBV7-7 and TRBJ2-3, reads GAGVSQSPRYKVTKRGQDVTLRCDPISSHATLYWYQQALGQGPEFLTYFNYEAQPDKSGLPSDRFSAERPEGSISTLTIQRTEQRDSAMYRCASSASYSTDTQYFGPGTRLTVL.

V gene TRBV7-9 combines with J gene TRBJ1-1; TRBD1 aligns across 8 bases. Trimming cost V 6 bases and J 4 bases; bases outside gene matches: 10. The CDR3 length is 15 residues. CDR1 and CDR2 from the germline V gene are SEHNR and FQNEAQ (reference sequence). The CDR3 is CASSDTGGGSTEAFF. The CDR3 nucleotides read TGTGCCAGCAGTGACACAGGGGGAGGGAGCACTGAAGCTTTCTTT.

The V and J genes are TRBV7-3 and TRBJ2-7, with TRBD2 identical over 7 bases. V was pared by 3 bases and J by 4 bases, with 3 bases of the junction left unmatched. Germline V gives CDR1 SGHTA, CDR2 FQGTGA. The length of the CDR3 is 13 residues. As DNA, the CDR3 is TGTGCCAGCAGCTTGACTAGCTTGTACGAGCAGTACTTC. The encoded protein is CASSLTSLYEQYF.

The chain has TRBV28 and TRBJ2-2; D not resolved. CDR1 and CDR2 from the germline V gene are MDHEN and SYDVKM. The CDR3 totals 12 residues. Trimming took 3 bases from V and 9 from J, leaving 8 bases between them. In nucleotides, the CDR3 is TGTGCCAGCAGTTTTGGGGAACGGGAGCTGTTTTTT. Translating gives CASSFGERELFF.

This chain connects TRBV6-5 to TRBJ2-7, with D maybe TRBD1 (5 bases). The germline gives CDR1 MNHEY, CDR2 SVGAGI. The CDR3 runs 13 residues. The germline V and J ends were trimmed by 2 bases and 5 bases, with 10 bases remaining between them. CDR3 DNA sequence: TGTGCCAGCAGTTACGACAGTAGCAACGAGCAGTACTTC. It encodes CASSYDSSNEQYF.

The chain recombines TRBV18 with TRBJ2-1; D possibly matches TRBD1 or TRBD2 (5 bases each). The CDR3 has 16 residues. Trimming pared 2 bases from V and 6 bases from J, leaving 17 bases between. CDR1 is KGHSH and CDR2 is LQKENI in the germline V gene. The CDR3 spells CASSPFGAPATNEQFF. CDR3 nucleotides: TGTGCCAGCTCACCATTCGGGGCTCCGGCGACCAATGAGCAGTTCTTC.

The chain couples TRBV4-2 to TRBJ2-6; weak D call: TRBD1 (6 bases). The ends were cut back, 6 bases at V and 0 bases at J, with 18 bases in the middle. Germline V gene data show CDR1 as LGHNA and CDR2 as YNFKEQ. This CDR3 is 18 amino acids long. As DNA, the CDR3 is TGTGCCAGCAGTCCACGGACAGAAGGAAGCTCTGGGGCCAACGTCCTGACTTTC. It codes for CASSPRTEGSSGANVLTF.

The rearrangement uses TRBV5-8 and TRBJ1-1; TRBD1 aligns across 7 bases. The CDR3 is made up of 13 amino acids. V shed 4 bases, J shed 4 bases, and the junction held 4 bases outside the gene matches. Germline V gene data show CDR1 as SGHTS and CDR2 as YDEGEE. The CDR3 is CASSLPGGTEAFF. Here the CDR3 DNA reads TGTGCCAGCAGCCTACCAGGGGGCACTGAAGCTTTCTTT.

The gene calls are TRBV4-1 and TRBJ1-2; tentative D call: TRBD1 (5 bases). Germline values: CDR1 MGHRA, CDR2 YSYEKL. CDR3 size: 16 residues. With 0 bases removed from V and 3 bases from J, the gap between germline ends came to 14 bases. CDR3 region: CASSQETGAVYYGYTF. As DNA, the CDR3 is TGCGCCAGCAGCCAAGAAACCGGGGCAGTCTACTATGGCTACACCTTC.

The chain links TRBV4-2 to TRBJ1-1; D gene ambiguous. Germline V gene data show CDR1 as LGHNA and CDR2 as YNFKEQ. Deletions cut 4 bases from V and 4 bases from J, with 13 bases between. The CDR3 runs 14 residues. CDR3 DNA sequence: TGTGCCAGCAGCCCCCCGAGGGTGGGCACTGAAGCTTTCTTT. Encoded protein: CASSPPRVGTEAFF.

CDR3: CAWRTGVTGELFF. In nucleotides, the CDR3 is TGTGCCTGGAGGACAGGGGTGACCGGGGAGCTGTTTTTT. The chain carries TRBV30 and TRBJ2-2; 8 bases map to TRBD1. J gave up 5 bases and V 3 bases, and 2 bases lay outside the gene matches. The CDR3 spans 13 residues. CDR1 GTSNPN and CDR2 SVGIG come from the germline V gene (reference sequence).

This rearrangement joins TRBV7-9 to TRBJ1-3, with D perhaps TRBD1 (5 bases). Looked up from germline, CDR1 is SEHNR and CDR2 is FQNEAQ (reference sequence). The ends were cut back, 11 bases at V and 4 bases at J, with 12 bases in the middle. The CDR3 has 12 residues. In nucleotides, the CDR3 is TGTGCCCTCCAGGAGGGGGGAAACACCATATATTTT. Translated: CALQEGGNTIYF.

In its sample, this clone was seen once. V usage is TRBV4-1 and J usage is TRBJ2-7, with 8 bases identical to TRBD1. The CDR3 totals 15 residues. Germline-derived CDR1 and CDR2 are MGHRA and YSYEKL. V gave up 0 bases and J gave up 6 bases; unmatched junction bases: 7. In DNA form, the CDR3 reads TGCGCCAGCAGCCAAGATAGGACAGGGCATGGCGAGCAGTACTTC. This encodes CASSQDRTGHGEQYF.

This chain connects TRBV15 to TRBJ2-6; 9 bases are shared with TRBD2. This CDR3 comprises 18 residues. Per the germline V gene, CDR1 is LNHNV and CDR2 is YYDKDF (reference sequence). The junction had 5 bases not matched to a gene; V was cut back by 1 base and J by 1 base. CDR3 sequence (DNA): TGTGCCACCAGCAGAGTGGCGGGGGGGCGTTCTGGGGCCAACGTCCTGACTTTC. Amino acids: CATSRVAGGRSGANVLTF.

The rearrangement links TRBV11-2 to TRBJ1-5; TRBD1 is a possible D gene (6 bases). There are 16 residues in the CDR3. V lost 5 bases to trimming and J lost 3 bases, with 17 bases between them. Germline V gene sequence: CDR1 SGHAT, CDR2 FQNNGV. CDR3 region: CASSTSLGDTNQPQHF. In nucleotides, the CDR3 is TGTGCCAGCAGCACCTCCCTCGGGGACACCAATCAGCCCCAGCATTTT.

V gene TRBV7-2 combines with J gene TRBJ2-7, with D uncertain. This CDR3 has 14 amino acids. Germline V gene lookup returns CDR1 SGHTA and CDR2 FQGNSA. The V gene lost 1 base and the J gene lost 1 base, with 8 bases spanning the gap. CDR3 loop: CASSLGYRSYEQYF. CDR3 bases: TGTGCCAGCAGCTTAGGGTACAGATCCTACGAGCAGTACTTC.

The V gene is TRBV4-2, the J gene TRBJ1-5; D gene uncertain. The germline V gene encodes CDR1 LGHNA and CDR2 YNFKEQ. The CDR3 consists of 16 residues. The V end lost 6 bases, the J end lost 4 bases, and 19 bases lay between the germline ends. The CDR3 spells CASRKTDGEPNQPQHF. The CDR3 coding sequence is TGTGCCAGCAGGAAAACGGACGGAGAACCTAATCAGCCCCAGCATTTT.

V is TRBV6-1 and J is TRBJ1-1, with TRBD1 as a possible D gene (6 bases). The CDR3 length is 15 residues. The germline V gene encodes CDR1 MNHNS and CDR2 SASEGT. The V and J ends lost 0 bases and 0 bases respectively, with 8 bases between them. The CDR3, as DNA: TGTGCCAGCAGTGAAGCCCGGGGGCTGAACACTGAAGCTTTCTTT. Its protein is CASSEARGLNTEAFF.

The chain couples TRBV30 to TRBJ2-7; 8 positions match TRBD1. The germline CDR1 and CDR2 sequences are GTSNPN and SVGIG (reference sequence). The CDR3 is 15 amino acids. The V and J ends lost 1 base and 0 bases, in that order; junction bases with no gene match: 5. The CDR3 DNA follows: TGTGCCTGGAGTGCCGACAGGGGACTCTCCTACGAGCAGTACTTC. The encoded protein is CAWSADRGLSYEQYF.